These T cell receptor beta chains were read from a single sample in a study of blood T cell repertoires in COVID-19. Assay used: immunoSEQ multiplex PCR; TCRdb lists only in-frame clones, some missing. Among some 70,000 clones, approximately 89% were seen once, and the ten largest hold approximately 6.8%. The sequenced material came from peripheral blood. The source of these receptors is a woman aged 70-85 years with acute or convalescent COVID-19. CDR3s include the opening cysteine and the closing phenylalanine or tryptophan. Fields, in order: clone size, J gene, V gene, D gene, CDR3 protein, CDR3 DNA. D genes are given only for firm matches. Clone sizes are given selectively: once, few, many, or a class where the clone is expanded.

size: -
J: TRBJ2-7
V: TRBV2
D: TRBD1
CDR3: CASSEGTGSFYEQYF
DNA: TGTGCCAGCAGTGAAGGGACAGGGTCCTTCTACGAGCAGTACTTC

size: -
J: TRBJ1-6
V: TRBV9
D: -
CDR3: CASSVAPWANSPLHF
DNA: TGTGCCAGCAGCGTCGCACCGTGGGCTAATTCACCCCTCCACTTT

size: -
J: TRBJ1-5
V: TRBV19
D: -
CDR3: CASSIPGNGNQPQHF
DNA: TGTGCCAGTAGTATACCGGGTAATGGCAATCAGCCCCAGCATTTT

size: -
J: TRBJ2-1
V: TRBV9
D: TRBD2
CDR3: CASSVNGRDYNEQFF
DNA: TGTGCCAGCAGCGTGAACGGGAGGGACTACAATGAGCAGTTCTTC

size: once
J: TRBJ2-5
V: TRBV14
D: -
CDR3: CASSRPFGVETQYF
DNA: TGTGCCAGCAGCCGTCCATTCGGGGTAGAGACCCAGTACTTC

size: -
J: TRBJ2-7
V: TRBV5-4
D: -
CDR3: CASSPQRTSSYEQYF
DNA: TGTGCCAGCAGTCCACAGCGGACTTCATCCTACGAGCAGTACTTC

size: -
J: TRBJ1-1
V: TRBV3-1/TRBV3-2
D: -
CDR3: CASSQGRKAFF
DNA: TGTGCCAGCAGCCAAGGCAGGAAGGCTTTCTTT

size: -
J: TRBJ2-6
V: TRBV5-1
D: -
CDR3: CASSLTSTGTLSAGANVLTF
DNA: TGCGCCAGCAGCCTAACCTCCACAGGTACCCTAAGTGCTGGGGCCAACGTCCTGACTTTC

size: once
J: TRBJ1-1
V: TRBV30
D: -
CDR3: CAWSGRDPGEAFF
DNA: TGTGCCTGGAGTGGGCGGGACCCCGGAGAAGCTTTCTTT

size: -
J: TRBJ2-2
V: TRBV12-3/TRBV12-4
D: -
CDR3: CASRGRNTGELFF
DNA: TGTGCCAGTCGTGGCAGGAACACCGGGGAGCTGTTTTTT

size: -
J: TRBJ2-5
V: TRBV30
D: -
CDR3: CAWSPNLGSQETQYF
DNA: TGTGCCTGGAGCCCAAACCTAGGCAGTCAAGAGACCCAGTACTTC

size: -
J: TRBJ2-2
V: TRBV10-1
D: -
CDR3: CASSESYGECAGELFF
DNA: TGCGCCAGCAGTGAGTCCTACGGAGAATGTGCCGGGGAGCTGTTTTTT

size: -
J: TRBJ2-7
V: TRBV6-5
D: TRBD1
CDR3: CASRPTGGVRGEQYF
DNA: TGTGCCAGCAGACCAACAGGGGGCGTCAGAGGCGAGCAGTACTTC

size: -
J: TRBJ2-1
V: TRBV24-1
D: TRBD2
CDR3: CATSDLGLAGGPQIGEQFF
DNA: TGTGCCACCAGTGATTTGGGACTAGCGGGGGGGCCTCAGATAGGTGAGCAGTTCTTC

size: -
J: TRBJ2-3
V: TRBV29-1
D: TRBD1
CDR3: CSVGTGGTDTQYF
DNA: TGCAGCGTCGGGACAGGGGGCACAGATACGCAGTATTTT

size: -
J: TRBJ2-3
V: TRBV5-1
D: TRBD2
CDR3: CASVREAGADTQYF
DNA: TGCGCCAGCGTGCGGGAGGCCGGCGCAGATACGCAGTATTTT

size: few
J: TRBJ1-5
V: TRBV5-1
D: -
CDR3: CASSLSAGSNQPQHF
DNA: TGCGCCAGCAGCTTGTCGGCGGGGAGCAATCAGCCCCAGCATTTT

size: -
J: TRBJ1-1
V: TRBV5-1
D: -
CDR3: CASSSYDTTMNTEAFF
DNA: TGCGCCAGCAGCTCTTACGACACGACAATGAACACTGAAGCTTTCTTT

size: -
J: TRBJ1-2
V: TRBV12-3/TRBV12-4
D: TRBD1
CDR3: CASTQTGGYGYTF
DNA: TGTGCCAGCACCCAGACAGGGGGCTATGGCTACACCTTC

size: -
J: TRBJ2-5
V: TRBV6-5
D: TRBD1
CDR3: CASHDRVETQYF
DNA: TGTGCCAGCCACGACAGGGTCGAGACCCAGTACTTC

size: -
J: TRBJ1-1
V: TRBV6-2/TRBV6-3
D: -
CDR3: CASSSYDSTEAFF
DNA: TGTGCCAGCAGCTCCTATGACAGCACTGAAGCTTTCTTT

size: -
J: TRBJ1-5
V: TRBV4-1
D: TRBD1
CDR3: CASSQDPGTADNQPQHF
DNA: TGCGCCAGCAGCCAAGATCCGGGGACAGCAGACAATCAGCCCCAGCATTTT

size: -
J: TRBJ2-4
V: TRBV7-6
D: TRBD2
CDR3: CASSSLTGTSGTLAKNIQYF
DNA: TGTGCCAGCAGCTCACTTACCGGGACTAGCGGTACTTTAGCCAAAAACATTCAGTACTTC

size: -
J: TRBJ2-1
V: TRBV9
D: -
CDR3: CASSVDSANEQFF
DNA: TGTGCCAGCAGCGTAGATAGCGCCAATGAGCAGTTCTTC

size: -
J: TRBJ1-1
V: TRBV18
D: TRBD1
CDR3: CASSPIQGATTEAFF
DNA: TGTGCCAGCTCACCGATCCAGGGGGCGACCACTGAAGCTTTCTTT

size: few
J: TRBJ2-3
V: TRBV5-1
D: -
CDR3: CASSFLTDTQYF
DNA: TGCGCCAGCAGCTTCCTCACAGATACGCAGTATTTT

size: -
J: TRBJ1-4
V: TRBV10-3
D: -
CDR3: CAISGTDGEKLFF
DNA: TGTGCCATCAGTGGGACTGACGGTGAAAAACTGTTTTTT

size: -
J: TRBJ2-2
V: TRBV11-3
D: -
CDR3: CASSLDPGKNTGELFF
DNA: TGTGCCAGCAGCTTAGATCCGGGGAAGAACACCGGGGAGCTGTTTTTT

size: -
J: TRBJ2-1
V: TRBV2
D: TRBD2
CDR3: CASILTSGISGEQFF
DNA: TGTGCCAGCATCCTCACTAGCGGGATTAGCGGTGAGCAGTTCTTC

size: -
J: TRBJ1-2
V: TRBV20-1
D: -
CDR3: CSASPRLHTF
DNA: TGCAGTGCTAGTCCCAGATTACACACCTTC

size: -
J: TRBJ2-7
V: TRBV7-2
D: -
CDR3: CASSLAVRLYEQYF
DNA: TGTGCCAGCAGCTTAGCAGTCCGACTCTACGAGCAGTACTTC

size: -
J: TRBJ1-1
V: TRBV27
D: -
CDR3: CASRKSGQSWNTEAFF
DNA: TGTGCCAGCAGAAAAAGCGGACAGTCGTGGAACACTGAAGCTTTCTTT

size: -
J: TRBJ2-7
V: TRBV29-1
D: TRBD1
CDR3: CSGRDSYEQYF
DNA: TGCAGCGGCCGGGACAGTTACGAGCAGTACTTC

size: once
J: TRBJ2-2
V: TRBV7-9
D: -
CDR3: CASSSSSGGTGELFF
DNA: TGTGCCAGCAGCTCGAGCTCTGGAGGCACCGGGGAGCTGTTTTTT

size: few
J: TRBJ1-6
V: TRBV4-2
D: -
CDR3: CASSQEDSYNSPLHF
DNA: TGTGCCAGCAGCCAAGAGGACAGTTACAATTCACCCCTCCACTTT

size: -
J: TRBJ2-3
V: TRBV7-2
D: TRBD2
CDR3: CASSSNSGRSTDTQYF
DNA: TGTGCCAGCAGCTCGAATAGCGGGAGAAGCACAGATACGCAGTATTTT

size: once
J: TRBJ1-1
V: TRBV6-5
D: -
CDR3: CASSRTENTEAFF
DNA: TGTGCCAGCAGTCGGACAGAGAACACTGAAGCTTTCTTT

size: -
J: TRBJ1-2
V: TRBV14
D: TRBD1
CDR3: CASSQGTGSSYTF
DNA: TGTGCCAGCAGCCAGGGGACAGGGTCGAGCTACACCTTC

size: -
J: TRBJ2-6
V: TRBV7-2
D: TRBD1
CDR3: CASSQRYPGTGGFLTAF
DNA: TGTGCCAGCAGCCAGCGTTATCCTGGGACAGGGGGGTTCTTAACAGCTTTC

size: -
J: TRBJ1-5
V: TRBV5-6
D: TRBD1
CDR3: CASSLATDRGGSQPQHF
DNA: TGTGCCAGCAGCTTGGCGACGGACAGGGGTGGAAGTCAGCCCCAGCATTTT

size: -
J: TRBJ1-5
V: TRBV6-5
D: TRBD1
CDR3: CASTQGVQPQHF
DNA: TGTGCCAGCACCCAGGGGGTCCAGCCCCAGCATTTT